The 3 T cell receptor beta chains in this list originate from one sample, sequenced in a study of shared clonotypes between healthy human individuals. Terminally differentiated effector memory CD45RA+ cells were excluded from the naive CD8 cells, which were CD45RO-negative and positively selected for CCR7. Measured with immunoSEQ multiplex PCR; TCRdb has only the in-frame clones, and not every one. The sample lists 2 million to 2.5 million clones, over 85% occurring once. The sequencing sample was made of naive CD8+ T cells sorted from blood. These receptors all come from a man younger than 35 in good health.

This clone showed up just a few times. The sample carries other DNA sequences with the same CDR3. CDR3 amino acids: CASSQEGNSPLHF. CDR3 nucleotides: TGCGCCAGCAGCCAAGAAGGGAATTCACCCCTCCACTTT. The chain joins TRBV4-3 to TRBJ1-6, with D unclear. Trimming left V 0 bases short and J 7 bases short, with 4 bases between. The CDR3 runs 13 residues. Germline loops: CDR1 LGHNA, CDR2 YSLEER.

The gene calls are TRBV6-5 and TRBJ2-2; D might be TRBD1 (5 bases). The germline V gene has CDR1 MNHEY and CDR2 SVGAGI. CDR3 length: 15 amino acids. Trimming cost V 6 bases and J 4 bases, with 15 bases left between them. The CDR3 is CASRQRGEGTGELFF. Written as DNA, the CDR3 is TGTGCCAGCAGACAAAGGGGTGAAGGCACCGGGGAGCTGTTTTTT.

Only one count was recorded for this clone. J is TRBJ2-1 and V is TRBV13, with 11 bases lining up with TRBD2. V was clipped by 5 bases and J by 4 bases; unmatched bases: 7. Germline V gene data show CDR1 as PRHDT and CDR2 as FYEKMQ (reference sequence). The length of the CDR3 is 16 residues. Here the CDR3 reads CASSPAGTSGYNEQFF. The CDR3, as DNA: TGTGCCAGCAGCCCAGCCGGGACTAGCGGATACAATGAGCAGTTCTTC.